Below, 32 T cell receptor beta chains from the same sample are listed, as sequenced in a study of blood T cell repertoires in COVID-19. Assay: immunoSEQ multiplex PCR; the TCRdb copy retains only in-frame clones and omits some. The repertoire holds about 300,000 clones, with roughly 92% as singletons. Material: peripheral blood. The receptors originated from a woman in her thirties with COVID-19, enrolled during active disease.

This clone was counted once. V usage is TRBV28 and J usage is TRBJ1-6; 7 bases line up with TRBD1. The germline V gene encodes CDR1 MDHEN and CDR2 SYDVKM. The J segment lost 8 bases and the V segment lost 5 bases, leaving 6 bases of the junction unmatched. The CDR3 length is 14 residues. CDR3 in DNA: TGTGCCAGCAGTCCTCGACAGGGTTATTCACCCCTCCACTTT. Its protein is CASSPRQGYSPLHF.

This chain links TRBV6-5 with TRBJ1-1; 7 nucleotides align to TRBD1. V shed 7 bases and J 3 bases; nucleotides not matched to a gene: 5. Germline CDR1 and CDR2: MNHEY and SVGAGI. The CDR3 length is 13 residues. DNA of the CDR3: TGTGCCAGCACCATAGGGACAGACACTGAAGCTTTCTTT. It specifies CASTIGTDTEAFF.

The chain has TRBV5-5 and TRBJ2-3, with a tentative D call TRBD2 (6 bases). Looked up from germline, CDR1 is SGHKS and CDR2 is YYEKEE (reference sequence). The CDR3 loop spans 15 amino acids. V was clipped by 0 bases and J by 5 bases, with 13 bases between them. The CDR3 loop is CASSLASRDLDTQYF. The CDR3, as DNA: TGTGCCAGCAGCTTGGCCTCCAGGGACTTAGATACGCAGTATTTT.

The chain joins TRBV11-3 to TRBJ2-1; 7 positions match TRBD2. The junction had 6 bases not matched to a gene; V was cut back by 3 bases and J by 7 bases. Germline loops: CDR1 SGHNT, CDR2 YENEEA. The CDR3 runs 14 residues. The CDR3 reads CASSFAGVPNEQFF. The CDR3 coding sequence is TGTGCCAGCAGCTTTGCGGGAGTCCCTAATGAGCAGTTCTTC. The whole variable domain, remainder taken from reference TRBV11-3 and TRBJ2-1, is EAGVVQSPRYKIIEKKQPVAFWCNPISGHNTLYWYLQNLGQGPELLIRYENEEAVDDSQLPKDRFSAERLKGVDSTLKIQPAELGDSAVYLCASSFAGVPNEQFFGPGTRLTVL.

J is TRBJ2-5 and V is TRBV7-9; TRBD1 agrees at 7 bases. The CDR3 loop spans 13 amino acids. Germline V gene sequence: CDR1 SEHNR, CDR2 FQNEAQ (reference sequence). Losses at the gene ends were 1 base for V and 13 bases for J; bases not matched to a gene: 9. In nucleotides, the CDR3 is TGTGCCAGCAGCTTAGTGGGGACAGCCGGCCCGTACTTC. Its protein product is CASSLVGTAGPYF.

The V call is TRBV11-2, the J call TRBJ2-5; perhaps TRBD1 as D (6 bases). Germline CDR1 SGHAT, CDR2 FQNNGV. V lost 2 bases and J 0 bases, leaving 10 bases between the germline ends. The CDR3 spans 15 residues. The CDR3 region has the DNA TGTGCCAGCAGCTTAAGGTACAGGGACCAAGAGACCCAGTACTTC. Amino acid sequence: CASSLRYRDQETQYF.

The chain combines TRBV9 with TRBJ2-1; D gene unclear. CDR3 length equals 14 residues. V lost 0 bases and J lost 5, with 9 bases in between. CDR1 and CDR2 from the germline V gene are SGDLS and YYNGEE. CDR3 DNA: TGTGCCAGCAGCGTAGCTACCCGAAACAATGAGCAGTTCTTC. It translates to CASSVATRNNEQFF.

This clone appeared a single time. This chain uses TRBV2 with TRBJ2-5; 7 nucleotides line up with TRBD2. CDR3 length: 13 residues. Trimming removed 5 bases from V and 1 base from J; junction bases left unmatched: 1. Germline values: CDR1 SNHLY, CDR2 FYNNEI. CDR3: CASSREVQETQYF. CDR3 coding DNA: TGTGCCAGCAGTCGGGAGGTCCAAGAGACCCAGTACTTC. The entire variable domain, with the rest obtained from reference TRBV2 and TRBJ2-5, is as follows: EPEVTQTPSHQVTQMGQEVILRCVPISNHLYFYWYRQILGQKVEFLVSFYNNEISEKSEIFDDQFSVERPDGSNFTLKIRSTKLEDSAMYFCASSREVQETQYFGPGTRLLVL.

The chain combines TRBV2 with TRBJ1-1; TRBD1 is a possible D gene (6 bases). The CDR3 is 14 residues long. The germline V gene encodes CDR1 SNHLY and CDR2 FYNNEI. V lost 6 bases to trimming and J lost 0 bases, with 11 bases between them. The CDR3 bases are TGTGCCAGCAGCGTCTACAGGGTGAACACTGAAGCTTTCTTT. It is translated as CASSVYRVNTEAFF.

The J gene is TRBJ1-5, the V gene TRBV6-5; a weak D match, TRBD1 (5 bases). This CDR3 region has 15 residues. Germline loops: CDR1 MNHEY, CDR2 SVGAGI. Trimming pared 0 bases from V and 4 bases from J, leaving 10 bases between. The CDR3, as DNA: TGTGCCAGCAGTTACTCGGCAGGGCCGAATCAGCCCCAGCATTTT. Amino acids: CASSYSAGPNQPQHF.

The rearrangement links TRBV19 to TRBJ2-5, with D tentatively TRBD2 (5 bases). CDR3 size: 13 residues. Germline V lookup: CDR1 LNHDA, CDR2 SQIVND (reference sequence). Trimming left V 0 bases short and J 7 bases short, with 9 bases between. CDR3 sequence reads: CASSIDLEGTQYF. The CDR3 coding sequence is TGTGCCAGTAGTATAGATCTTGAGGGGACCCAGTACTTC.

The chain joins TRBV7-2 to TRBJ2-3; 10 nucleotides line up with TRBD2. The CDR3 covers 17 residues. Trimming took 5 bases from V and 6 from J; bases not matched to a gene: 14. Germline V gene sequence: CDR1 SGHTA, CDR2 FQGNSA. The CDR3 is CASSPPRSGRAWDTQYF. CDR3 in DNA: TGTGCCAGCAGCCCACCCCGCAGCGGGAGGGCCTGGGATACGCAGTATTTT.

This clone was detected a few times. This chain joins TRBV1 and TRBJ2-7; no check of the table's D call, TRBD2, against the DNA was made. TRBV1 is termed a pseudogene. The CDR3 runs 17 residues. CDR3 sequence reads: CTSSPPGLPGGDYEQYF. Here the CDR3 DNA reads TGCACCAGCAGCCCCCCTGGACTCCCCGGGGGGGACTACGAGCAGTACTTC.

The chain carries TRBV2 and TRBJ2-3; D perhaps matches TRBD1 (5 bases). The CDR3 runs 15 residues. Germline CDR1 is SNHLY and CDR2 is FYNNEI. V was trimmed by 6 bases and J by 4 bases, leaving 17 bases between them. The CDR3 region is CASSDDREGPDTQYF. In DNA form, the CDR3 reads TGTGCCAGCAGCGATGACAGAGAAGGGCCAGATACGCAGTATTTT. Using reference TRBV2 and TRBJ2-3 for the parts outside the CDR3, the full variable domain is EPEVTQTPSHQVTQMGQEVILRCVPISNHLYFYWYRQILGQKVEFLVSFYNNEISEKSEIFDDQFSVERPDGSNFTLKIRSTKLEDSAMYFCASSDDREGPDTQYFGPGTRLTVL.

This clone was found once. V usage is TRBV9 and J usage is TRBJ2-5; weak D call: TRBD1 (6 bases). V shed 4 bases and J shed 5 bases, with 15 bases lying between them. Per germline, CDR1 SGDLS and CDR2 YYNGEE. This CDR3 comprises 14 residues. In nucleotides, the CDR3 is TGTGCCAGCAGCTCCCGGGACACGGCGGAGACCCAGTACTTC. It specifies CASSSRDTAETQYF.

This sequence joins TRBV30 and TRBJ2-1, with unresolved D. Trimming removed 3 bases at V and 6 bases at J, with 6 bases between. The CDR3 runs 11 residues. Looked up from germline, CDR1 is GTSNPN and CDR2 is SVGIG (reference sequence). CDR3 residues: CAWSGGNEQFF. The CDR3 coding sequence is TGTGCCTGGAGCGGTGGCAATGAGCAGTTCTTC. The entire variable domain, with the rest obtained from reference TRBV30 and TRBJ2-1, is as follows: SQTIHQWPATLVQPVGSPLSLECTVEGTSNPNLYWYRQAAGRGLQLLFYSVGIGQISSEVPQNLSASRPQDRQFILSSKKLLLSDSGFYLCAWSGGNEQFFGPGTRLTVL.

The rearrangement links TRBV27 to TRBJ2-1, with 13 positions matching TRBD2. CDR1 and CDR2 from the germline V gene are MNHEY and SMNVEV (reference sequence). With V trimmed by 6 bases and J by 5 bases, 19 bases remained unmatched. The CDR3 length is 20 residues. Here the CDR3 reads CASRDLRGTSGTGWDNEQFF. The CDR3, as DNA: TGTGCCAGCAGGGATTTACGCGGGACTAGCGGGACTGGGTGGGACAATGAGCAGTTCTTC.

This chain links TRBV2 with TRBJ2-1, with D perhaps matching TRBD1 (6 bases). The germline CDR1 and CDR2 sequences are SNHLY and FYNNEI. There are 14 residues in the CDR3. V was cut by 6 bases and J by 0 bases, with 9 bases left in between. CDR3 loop: CASRADSSYNEQFF. CDR3 nucleotide sequence: TGTGCCAGCAGGGCGGACAGCTCCTACAATGAGCAGTTCTTC.

The rearrangement links TRBV28 to TRBJ2-7; 8 bases line up with TRBD1. Germline CDR1 is MDHEN and CDR2 is SYDVKM. The CDR3 has 14 amino acids. The ends lost 6 bases at V and 1 base at J; junction bases unmatched: 5. The DNA for the CDR3 is TGTGCCAGCAGAACAGGGGGAACATCCTACGAGCAGTACTTC. As protein: CASRTGGTSYEQYF.

The count of this clone is one. This rearrangement joins TRBV28 to TRBJ1-5, with TRBD1 as a possible D gene (5 bases). CDR3 length: 20 amino acids. Trimming removed 4 bases from V and 0 bases from J, with 25 bases in between. Germline assignment: CDR1 MDHEN and CDR2 SYDVKM. The CDR3 loop reads CASSSHFGGRQTYSNQPQHF. The CDR3 DNA reads TGTGCCAGCAGTTCCCATTTTGGCGGGAGACAGACTTATAGCAATCAGCCCCAGCATTTT.

The chain has TRBV5-1 and TRBJ1-3, with D possibly being TRBD1 (6 bases). The CDR3 extends over 14 amino acids. Germline values: CDR1 SGHRS, CDR2 YFSETQ. V lost 5 bases, J lost 4 bases, and 13 bases lay in between. CDR3 nucleotides: TGCGCCAGCAGACCCACAGGGACAGGAAACACCATATATTTT. It is translated as CASRPTGTGNTIYF.

V usage is TRBV14 and J usage is TRBJ1-3; D unresolved. The CDR3 length is 16 residues. Trimming took off 1 base at V and 0 bases at J, with 10 bases between the two ends. Germline CDR1 reads SGHDN; CDR2 reads FVKESK. As DNA, the CDR3 is TGTGCCAGCAGCCAAGGAGTGGGCAGCTCTGGAAACACCATATATTTT. This sequence encodes CASSQGVGSSGNTIYF.

This clone was recorded once. The CDR3 region has the DNA TGTGCCAGCAGCAAGCGGAGGGACAGGGCCTTCTACGAGCAGTACTTC. Protein product: CASSKRRDRAFYEQYF. The chain joins TRBV21-1 to TRBJ2-7; the table's D call TRBD1 went unverified against the DNA. TRBV21-1 is described as a pseudogene. The CDR3 totals 16 residues.

This clone was picked up one time. The genes are TRBV5-1 and TRBJ1-1; 9 nucleotides align to TRBD1. The germline CDR1 and CDR2 sequences are SGHRS and YFSETQ. This CDR3 has 16 amino acids. After removal of 4 bases from V and 1 base from J, the junction contained 8 bases not matched to a gene. CDR3 DNA: TGCGCCAGCAGCAACCGGGACAGGGCGACGAACACTGAAGCTTTCTTT. Translation gives CASSNRDRATNTEAFF. The complete variable domain, with remaining parts taken from reference TRBV5-1 and TRBJ1-1, reads KAGVTQTPRYLIKTRGQQVTLSCSPISGHRSVSWYQQTPGQGLQFLFEYFSETQRNKGNFPGRFSGRQFSNSRSEMNVSTLELGDSALYLCASSNRDRATNTEAFFGQGTRLTVV.

The chain is built from TRBV9 and TRBJ2-5, with D possibly being TRBD2 (5 bases). CDR1 is SGDLS, CDR2 YYNGEE, per germline. V lost 0 bases and J 7 bases, leaving 13 bases between the germline ends. This CDR3 has 14 residues. The CDR3 nucleotides are TGTGCCAGCAGCGTAGAGACCACTGAGGGGACCCAGTACTTC. This translates into CASSVETTEGTQYF.

This rearrangement joins TRBV7-3 to TRBJ2-2; a possible D gene is TRBD2 (5 bases). Trimming removed 2 bases from V and 6 bases from J, with 7 bases in between. Germline V gene lookup returns CDR1 SGHTA and CDR2 FQGTGA. The CDR3 has 13 amino acids. The CDR3 sequence: CASSLAGPGELFF. The CDR3 DNA follows: TGTGCCAGCAGCTTAGCGGGCCCCGGGGAGCTGTTTTTT.

This clone was counted once. This rearrangement joins TRBV28 to TRBJ1-2, with D tentatively TRBD1 (6 bases). CDR3 size: 15 residues. Germline CDR1 is MDHEN and CDR2 is SYDVKM. V gave up 6 bases and J gave up 4 bases, with 18 bases separating them. The CDR3 nucleotides are TGTGCCAGCAGCCCCGCTTTGGACAGTATCTATGGCTACACCTTC. Its translation: CASSPALDSIYGYTF.

The V gene is TRBV27, the J gene TRBJ2-2; a possible D gene is TRBD2 (7 bases). Trimming shortened V by 3 bases and J by 5 bases, and 13 bases separated the two germline ends. Germline V lookup: CDR1 MNHEY, CDR2 SMNVEV (reference sequence). The CDR3 sequence is 15 residues long. CDR3 region: CASSFTGRGTGELFF. The CDR3 nucleotides read TGTGCCAGCAGTTTTACAGGGAGGGGTACCGGGGAGCTGTTTTTT.

V and J are TRBV30 and TRBJ1-2, with 11 positions matching TRBD1. The ends lost 3 bases at V and 8 bases at J; junction bases unmatched: 8. Per germline, CDR1 GTSNPN and CDR2 SVGIG (reference sequence). The CDR3 spans 14 residues. For the CDR3, the DNA is TGTGCCTGGAGAGAACCGGGACAGGGGGAGGGCTACACCTTC. It specifies CAWREPGQGEGYTF.

The rearrangement links TRBV11-3 to TRBJ2-2; TRBD1 aligns across 7 bases. Unmatched junction bases numbered 16, after V lost 4 bases and J lost 8 bases. The germline V gene has CDR1 SGHNT and CDR2 YENEEA. The CDR3 is made up of 17 amino acids. The CDR3 DNA is TGTGCCAGCAGCTCGAACTACCGGGACAGCCCTCCTGGGGAGCTGTTTTTT. It is translated as CASSSNYRDSPPGELFF.

This clone was detected only a few times. This sequence joins TRBV19 and TRBJ2-7, with D hard to call. This CDR3 contains 14 residues. The V and J ends lost 6 bases and 2 bases respectively, with 14 bases between them. CDR1 and CDR2 (germline): LNHDA, SQIVND (reference sequence). CDR3 nucleotide sequence: TGTGCCAGTAGCATGCAGGCCCTGACCTACGAGCAGTACTTC. Translating it yields CASSMQALTYEQYF.

The chain is built from TRBV5-1 and TRBJ1-1, with D unresolved. With 2 bases removed from V and 4 bases from J, the gap between germline ends came to 6 bases. The CDR3 totals 12 residues. Germline V gene sequence: CDR1 SGHRS, CDR2 YFSETQ. This CDR3 is CASSFPSTEAFF. Here the CDR3 DNA reads TGCGCCAGCAGCTTCCCATCCACTGAAGCTTTCTTT.